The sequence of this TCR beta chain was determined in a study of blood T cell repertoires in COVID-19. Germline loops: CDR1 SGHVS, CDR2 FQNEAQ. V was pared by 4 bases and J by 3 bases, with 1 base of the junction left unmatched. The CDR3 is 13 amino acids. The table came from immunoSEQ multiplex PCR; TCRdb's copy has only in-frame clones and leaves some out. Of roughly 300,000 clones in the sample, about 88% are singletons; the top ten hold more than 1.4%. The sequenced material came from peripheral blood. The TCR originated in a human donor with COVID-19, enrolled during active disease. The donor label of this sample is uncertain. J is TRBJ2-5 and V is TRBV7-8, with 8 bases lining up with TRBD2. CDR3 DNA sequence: TGTGCCAGCAGCTCACTAGCGGAAGAGACCCAGTACTTC. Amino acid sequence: CASSSLAEETQYF. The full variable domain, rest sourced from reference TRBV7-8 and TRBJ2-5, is GAGVSQSPRYKVAKRGQDVALRCDPISGHVSLFWYQQALGQGPEFLTYFQNEAQLDKSGLPSDRFFAERPEGSVSTLKIQRTQQEDSAVYLCASSSLAEETQYFGPGTRLLVL.